The T cell receptor beta chain under discussion was sequenced for a study of blood T cell repertoires in COVID-19. Study details: Samples taken during acute and convalescent COVID-19 were collected in the United States, Italy and Spain.

During active infection, Seattle patients enrolled and were then monitored through disease. In the original processing: Estimation of nucleated cell counts relied on the amplification of reference gene primers. Sequencing used immunoSEQ multiplex PCR; TCRdb keeps in-frame clones, though not all of them. V and J calls and clone size follow that table, whereas D and trimming were derived from the DNA. The table shows 300,000 to 450,000 clones, with around 90% occurring only once. V lost 9 bases and J lost 0, with 14 bases in between. There are 14 residues in the CDR3. Germline CDR1 is SGHDN and CDR2 is FVKESK. In its sample, this clone was seen once.

The source is a woman in her sixties or seventies with COVID-19, enrolled during active disease. The sequenced material came from peripheral blood. V and J are TRBV14 and TRBJ1-1; perhaps TRBD1 as D (6 bases). The CDR3 coding sequence is TGTGCCAGTTCGGGACAAGTCATGAACACTGAAGCTTTCTTT. Translation gives CASSGQVMNTEAFF.